The rows below give T cell receptor beta chains drawn from one sample of a study of metastatic and nonmetastatic thyroid tumors. TCRdb re-called the PCR reads through MiXCR. This table has about 20,000 clones, 20% to 25% appearing once. The sequenced sample was adjacent normal tissue. Source of these receptors: a female donor with papillary thyroid cancer or a benign thyroid nodule (not recorded which). Some clones in this sample may be carry-over from other donors' samples. The CDR3 runs from the conserved cysteine through the conserved F or W. A D gene is named only where the DNA matches it firmly. For some rows the clone size is stated as once, few or many, or as a class when expanded; others skip it.

len	abundance	j_gene	d_gene	v_gene	CDR3nt	CDR3aa
15	few	TRBJ2-7	.	TRBV5-1	TGCGCCAGCAGCTTGGGGTCAGGCATCTCCTACGAGCAGTACTTC	CASSLGSGISYEQYF
13	few	TRBJ2-2	.	TRBV6-6	TGTGCCAGCAGTTACTCGGATAGCGGGGAGCTGTTTTTT	CASSYSDSGELFF
14	.	TRBJ2-5	.	TRBV5-1	TGCGCCAGCAGCTTCGGGGACCTAGGGTGGACCCAGTACTTC	CASSFGDLGWTQYF
15	few	TRBJ1-2	.	TRBV28	TGTGCCAGCATCCCCCTCGGGGCATCTAACTATGGCTACGCCTTC	CASIPLGASNYGYAF
18	few	TRBJ2-7	TRBD2	TRBV6-2/TRBV6-3	TGTGCCAGCAGTTACCCGGAACTAGCGGGAGGGCCACTCTACGAGCAGTACTTC	CASSYPELAGGPLYEQYF
15	medium-sized	TRBJ2-7	TRBD1	TRBV6-5	TGTGCCAGCAGTTACTCCGGGACAGGGATTTACGAGCAGTACTTC	CASSYSGTGIYEQYF
13	.	TRBJ1-1	TRBD1	TRBV20-1	TGCAGTGCCCTGCACGAGGGGGCCACTGAAGCTTTCTTT	CSALHEGATEAFF
12	.	TRBJ1-3	.	TRBV7-9	TGTGCCAGCAGCTTAGAGGCAAACACCATATATTTT	CASSLEANTIYF
14	.	TRBJ1-2	TRBD1	TRBV28	TGTGCCAGCAGCACACCGTGGACAGGGCATGGCTACACCTTC	CASSTPWTGHGYTF
14	.	TRBJ2-1	TRBD2	TRBV3-1	TGTGCCAGCAGCCAGGGACTAGCTAGCAATGAGCAGTTCTTC	CASSQGLASNEQFF
13	.	TRBJ2-7	TRBD1	TRBV11-2	TGTGCCAGCAGCGAGACAGGGGGCTACGAGCAGTACTTC	CASSETGGYEQYF
16	.	TRBJ2-1	TRBD2	TRBV29-1	TGCAGCGTTGAAGATAGCGGGAGGGTCACCTACAATGAGCAGTTCTTC	CSVEDSGRVTYNEQFF
14	.	TRBJ2-4	TRBD1	TRBV5-6	TGTGCCAGCAGCACACAGGGGCCGAAAAACATTCAGTACTTC	CASSTQGPKNIQYF
14	few	TRBJ1-2	.	TRBV10-3	TGTGCCATACCGGGACCCTTCAACTTCTATGGCTACACCTTC	CAIPGPFNFYGYTF
13	few	TRBJ2-2	.	TRBV24-1	TGTGCCACCAGGGGGCGCCTCACCGGGGAGCTGTTTTTT	CATRGRLTGELFF
13	many	TRBJ2-5	.	TRBV7-6	TGTGCCAGCAGCTTAAGACCTTTGGAGACCCAGTACTTC	CASSLRPLETQYF
17	medium-sized	TRBJ2-1	TRBD2	TRBV19	TGTGCCAGTAGTATAGTCGCTAGCGGTATCTCCTACAATGAGCAGTTCTTC	CASSIVASGISYNEQFF
14	many	TRBJ2-5	.	TRBV20-1	TGCAGTGCTAGTCCGGGTGATGGGCAAGAGACCCAGTACTTC	CSASPGDGQETQYF
14	.	TRBJ2-4	.	TRBV6-1	TGTGCCAGCAATCCGGGATCCGCCAAAAACATTCAGTACTTC	CASNPGSAKNIQYF
16	once	TRBJ2-5	TRBD2	TRBV5-1	TGCGCCAGCAGCCCATCGGGACTAGCGGGAAAAGAGACCCAGTACTTC	CASSPSGLAGKETQYF
16	many	TRBJ2-1	TRBD2	TRBV6-1	TGTGCCAGCGGCCGGGGACTAGCGGGAGTTATGTATGAGCAGTTCTTC	CASGRGLAGVMYEQFF
10	.	TRBJ1-2	.	TRBV30	TGTGCCCTCAGGGTACGCGGCTACACCTTC	CALRVRGYTF
15	.	TRBJ1-4	.	TRBV5-6	TGTGCCAGCAGCTCAGCACAATCCCGACAGGAAGAACTGTTTTTT	CASSSAQSRQEELFF
17	few	TRBJ2-3	.	TRBV11-2	TGTGCCAGCAGCCCCGAGTCGGGGATCACACGGACAGATACGCAGTATTTT	CASSPESGITRTDTQYF
13	few	TRBJ2-1	TRBD2	TRBV29-1	TGCAGCGTTACTAGCGGGGGTTACAATGAGCAGTTCTTC	CSVTSGGYNEQFF
14	.	TRBJ1-2	.	TRBV15	TGTGCCACCAGCAGAGGGAATTGGGCGGGAGGCTACACCTTC	CATSRGNWAGGYTF
14	many	TRBJ1-2	TRBD1	TRBV30	TGTGCCTGCCCAAAGGAGGGGGCCGGCTATGGCTACACCTTC	CACPKEGAGYGYTF
12	few	TRBJ2-7	.	TRBV10-3	TGTGCCATCAGTGAGTCAGGTCAAGAGCAGTACTTC	CAISESGQEQYF
13	.	TRBJ2-3	TRBD1	TRBV2	TGTGCCAGCAGCGGGACAGGGAATCAGCCCCAGTATTTT	CASSGTGNQPQYF
13	medium-sized	TRBJ1-1	TRBD1	TRBV7-3	TGTGCCAGCAGCGCGGACAGGGATGGTGAAGCTTTCTTT	CASSADRDGEAFF
14	.	TRBJ2-5	.	TRBV5-5	TGTGCCAGCAGCTTGTTGTGGGCAGAAGAGACCCAGTACTTC	CASSLLWAEETQYF